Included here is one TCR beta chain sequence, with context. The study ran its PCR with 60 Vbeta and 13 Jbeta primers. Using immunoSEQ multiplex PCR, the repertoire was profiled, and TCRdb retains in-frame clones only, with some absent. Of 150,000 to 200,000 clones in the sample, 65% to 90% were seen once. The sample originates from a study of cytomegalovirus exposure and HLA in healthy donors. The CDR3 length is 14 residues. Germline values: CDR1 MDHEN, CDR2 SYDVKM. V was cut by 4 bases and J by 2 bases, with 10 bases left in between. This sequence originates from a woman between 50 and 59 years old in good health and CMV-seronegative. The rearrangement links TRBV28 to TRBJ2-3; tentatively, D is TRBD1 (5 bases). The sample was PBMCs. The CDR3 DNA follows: TGTGCCAGCAGTTCCGACAGTCCCACAGATACGCAGTATTTT. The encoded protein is CASSSDSPTDTQYF. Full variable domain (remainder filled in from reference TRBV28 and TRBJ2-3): DVKVTQSSRYLVKRTGEKVFLECVQDMDHENMFWYRQDPGLGLRLIYFSYDVKMKEKGDIPEGYSVSREKKERFSLILESASTNQTSMYLCASSSDSPTDTQYFGPGTRLTVL.